This passage covers 32 T cell receptor beta chains from one sample sequenced in a study of blood T cell repertoires in COVID-19. Clones were sequenced by immunoSEQ multiplex PCR, and TCRdb holds only the in-frame ones, with some missing. The table includes 96,000 or so clones, 85% to 90% detected once. Sequenced material: peripheral blood. The receptors originated from a human donor with COVID-19, enrolled during active disease. The donor label of this sample is uncertain.

CDR3 residues: CASSPTGSTNEKLFF. The CDR3 bases are TGTGCCAGCTCACCCACAGGGTCAACTAATGAAAAACTGTTTTTT. The J gene is TRBJ1-4, the V gene TRBV18; TRBD1 might be the D (6 bases). The CDR3 has 15 residues. Trimming took off 3 bases at V and 0 bases at J, with 8 bases between the two ends. Looked up from germline, CDR1 is KGHSH and CDR2 is LQKENI.

The CDR3 sequence: CASSWGTGNEKLFF. The CDR3 DNA is TGTGCCAGCAGCTGGGGGACAGGGAACGAAAAACTGTTTTTT. The genes are TRBV5-6 and TRBJ1-4, with 9 positions matching TRBD1. The V gene end was trimmed by 3 bases and the J gene end by 8 bases; junction bases not matched to a gene: 5. The CDR3 contains 14 residues. Per the germline V gene, CDR1 is SGHDT and CDR2 is YYEEEE. The whole variable domain, filled in from reference TRBV5-6 and TRBJ1-4, reads DAGVTQSPTHLIKTRGQQVTLRCSPKSGHDTVSWYQQALGQGPQFIFQYYEEEERQRGNFPDRFSGHQFPNYSSELNVNALLLGDSALYLCASSWGTGNEKLFFGSGTQLSVL.

This chain joins TRBV24-1 and TRBJ1-2; D gene unclear. CDR1 and CDR2 from the germline V gene are KGHDR and SFDVKD. Trimming left V 4 bases short and J 2 bases short, with 7 bases between. The CDR3 extends over 13 amino acids. CDR3 loop: CATSDGSNYGYTF. The CDR3 DNA sequence: TGTGCCACCAGTGACGGGTCAAACTATGGCTACACCTTC.

The chain has TRBV19 and TRBJ2-5, with TRBD1 as a possible D gene (6 bases). The CDR3 has 17 residues. Germline V gives CDR1 LNHDA, CDR2 SQIVND (reference sequence). V dropped 1 base and J dropped 4 bases, with 19 bases sitting between them. Here the CDR3 reads CASSIGLGDTYRETQYF. CDR3 nucleotides: TGTGCCAGTAGTATAGGACTTGGGGACACCTATCGAGAGACCCAGTACTTC.

The rearrangement links TRBV10-3 to TRBJ1-4; no definite D call. Per the germline V gene, CDR1 is ENHRY and CDR2 is SYGVKD. The ends were cut back, 0 bases at V and 5 bases at J, with 7 bases in the middle. The CDR3 loop spans 14 amino acids. CDR3 nucleotides: TGTGCCATCAGTGAGTCGGAGGACAATGAAAAACTGTTTTTT. This gives the protein CAISESEDNEKLFF.

This clone was observed a single time. V is TRBV6-1 and J is TRBJ1-4, with D possibly matching TRBD1 (6 bases). The CDR3 is made up of 18 amino acids. Trimming cost V 3 bases and J 0 bases, with 17 bases left between them. Germline CDR1 MNHNS, CDR2 SASEGT. This CDR3 is CASSEGAQAFPTNEKLFF. CDR3 in DNA: TGTGCCAGCAGTGAGGGGGCACAGGCTTTCCCAACTAATGAAAAACTGTTTTTT.

The chain recombines TRBV25-1 with TRBJ2-1; the match to TRBD2 covers 11 bases. Germline CDR1 reads MGHDK; CDR2 reads SYGVNS. CDR3 length: 17 residues. V lost 4 bases to trimming and J lost 4 bases; unmatched junction nucleotides: 9. CDR3 in DNA: TGTGCCAGCAGTGTAGCGGGGGGGACGCTGGATTACAATGAGCAGTTCTTC. Translation gives CASSVAGGTLDYNEQFF.

The rearrangement links TRBV2 to TRBJ2-7; 7 bases fit TRBD1. CDR3 length: 13 amino acids. Losses at the gene ends were 8 bases for V and 2 bases for J; bases not matched to a gene: 6. Germline CDR1 is SNHLY and CDR2 is FYNNEI. The CDR3 DNA is TGTGCCAGCTCTGGGGACAGTACCTACGAGCAGTACTTC. This sequence encodes CASSGDSTYEQYF.

The genes are TRBV7-3 and TRBJ2-3, with TRBD2 identical over 7 bases. Germline V gives CDR1 SGHTA, CDR2 FQGTGA. This CDR3 spans 15 amino acids. Trimming removed 2 bases from V and 6 bases from J; junction bases left unmatched: 8. The CDR3 spells CASSLYGRGGDTQYF. CDR3 sequence (DNA): TGTGCCAGCAGCTTATACGGTCGGGGAGGGGATACGCAGTATTTT.

V gene TRBV5-1 combines with J gene TRBJ1-2, with a tentative D call TRBD1 (5 bases). The V end was cut by 4 bases, the J end by 6 bases, with 19 bases between. The CDR3 loop spans 15 amino acids. Germline V gene lookup returns CDR1 SGHRS and CDR2 YFSETQ. CDR3 in DNA: TGCGCCAGCAGCCCCGCGGCCGGGGGAACGGATGGCTACACCTTC. Translation gives CASSPAAGGTDGYTF. Full variable domain (remainder filled in from reference TRBV5-1 and TRBJ1-2): KAGVTQTPRYLIKTRGQQVTLSCSPISGHRSVSWYQQTPGQGLQFLFEYFSETQRNKGNFPGRFSGRQFSNSRSEMNVSTLELGDSALYLCASSPAAGGTDGYTFGSGTRLTVV.

This clone was counted between two and nine times. This chain connects TRBV30 to TRBJ1-1, with 8 bases aligning to TRBD1. Germline CDR1 is GTSNPN and CDR2 is SVGIG (reference sequence). This CDR3 contains 14 residues. Losses at the gene ends were 1 base for V and 6 bases for J; bases not matched to a gene: 7. The DNA for the CDR3 is TGTGCCTGGAGTGCGGGACAGGTCGGATCTGAAGCTTTCTTT. Encoded protein: CAWSAGQVGSEAFF.

The V and J genes are TRBV19 and TRBJ2-6; D might be TRBD1 (6 bases). Germline loops: CDR1 LNHDA, CDR2 SQIVND (reference sequence). Deletions cut 4 bases from V and 2 bases from J, with 9 bases between. This CDR3 spans 15 amino acids. The CDR3: CASSNGQPGANVLTF. The CDR3 region has the DNA TGTGCCAGTAGTAACGGACAGCCTGGGGCCAACGTCCTGACTTTC.

V is TRBV5-4 and J is TRBJ1-4; 9 bases map to TRBD1. The V and J ends lost 4 bases and 8 bases, in that order; junction bases with no gene match: 9. This CDR3 has 15 amino acids. Per the germline V gene, CDR1 is SGHNT and CDR2 is YYREEE (reference sequence). In DNA form, the CDR3 reads TGTGCCAGCAGCATGGACAGGGGCATGAGGGAAAAACTGTTTTTT. Translated: CASSMDRGMREKLFF.

The chain recombines TRBV5-1 with TRBJ2-1; 13 bases are shared with TRBD2. The germline V gene encodes CDR1 SGHRS and CDR2 YFSETQ. The ends lost 1 base at V and 5 bases at J; junction bases unmatched: 0. This CDR3 region has 15 residues. The CDR3 DNA sequence: TGCGCCAGCAGCTTGACTAGCGGGGGGGACAATGAGCAGTTCTTC. This gives the protein CASSLTSGGDNEQFF.

This clone was picked up a small number of times. V is TRBV5-1 and J is TRBJ1-2, with 8 positions matching TRBD1. Germline V lookup: CDR1 SGHRS, CDR2 YFSETQ. Unmatched junction bases numbered 3, after V lost 0 bases and J lost 8 bases. The CDR3 sequence is 13 residues long. CDR3 protein: CASSLETGEGYTF. The CDR3 DNA is TGCGCCAGCAGCTTGGAGACAGGGGAAGGCTACACCTTC.

This clone was seen once. The gene calls are TRBV19 and TRBJ1-3, with D unclear. Germline values: CDR1 LNHDA, CDR2 SQIVND (reference sequence). V shed 1 base and J shed 0 bases, with 7 bases lying between them. The length of the CDR3 is 15 residues. The CDR3 reads CASSIAGFSGNTIYF. Written as DNA, the CDR3 is TGTGCCAGTAGTATAGCGGGTTTCTCTGGAAACACCATATATTTT.

The rearrangement joins TRBV5-1 to TRBJ2-1, with TRBD2 identical over 7 bases. Trimming cost V 4 bases and J 1 base; bases outside gene matches: 14. Germline V gene data show CDR1 as SGHRS and CDR2 as YFSETQ. This CDR3 comprises 18 residues. The CDR3 DNA sequence: TGCGCCAGCAGCGCACAGCCCTTGGGGGGGTTTTCCTACAATGAGCAGTTCTTC. It is translated as CASSAQPLGGFSYNEQFF. Combining the CDR3 with reference TRBV5-1 and TRBJ2-1 gives the whole variable domain KAGVTQTPRYLIKTRGQQVTLSCSPISGHRSVSWYQQTPGQGLQFLFEYFSETQRNKGNFPGRFSGRQFSNSRSEMNVSTLELGDSALYLCASSAQPLGGFSYNEQFFGPGTRLTVL.

V is TRBV6-5 and J is TRBJ1-1; 12 bases match TRBD1. Per the germline V gene, CDR1 is MNHEY and CDR2 is SVGAGI. The ends lost 5 bases at V and 4 bases at J; junction bases unmatched: 2. The CDR3 is made up of 14 amino acids. The CDR3, as DNA: TGTGCCAGCAGTCGGGACAGGGGGCTCACTGAAGCTTTCTTT. Its translation: CASSRDRGLTEAFF.

V and J are TRBV7-3 and TRBJ2-5; TRBD1 matches at 8 bases. V lost 5 bases and J lost 5; bases outside the gene matches: 4. This CDR3 has 13 amino acids. Germline values: CDR1 SGHTA, CDR2 FQGTGA. CDR3 DNA sequence: TGTGCCAGCAGCCAGGGGGCCGGGGAGACCCAGTACTTC. It encodes CASSQGAGETQYF. Full variable domain (outside the CDR3, taken from reference TRBV7-3 and TRBJ2-5): GAGVSQTPSNKVTEKGKYVELRCDPISGHTALYWYRQSLGQGPEFLIYFQGTGAADDSGLPNDRFFAVRPEGSVSTLKIQRTERGDSAVYLCASSQGAGETQYFGPGTRLLVL.

V and J are TRBV9 and TRBJ2-7; 8 bases align to TRBD1. The germline V gene has CDR1 SGDLS and CDR2 YYNGEE. Trimming took 0 bases from V and 6 from J; bases not matched to a gene: 14. This CDR3 has 17 amino acids. As DNA, the CDR3 is TGTGCCAGCAGCGTAGCCCTTCCAGGGGGCGCGGACGCCGAGCAGTACTTC. Translated, it gives CASSVALPGGADAEQYF.

The chain carries TRBV5-1 and TRBJ2-3, with a possible D match to TRBD1 (6 bases). The CDR3 is 18 residues long. With 0 bases removed from V and 1 base from J, the gap between germline ends came to 18 bases. Per germline, CDR1 SGHRS and CDR2 YFSETQ. CDR3: CASSLGQGGGAGTDTQYF. As DNA, the CDR3 is TGCGCCAGCAGCTTGGGGCAGGGTGGGGGCGCCGGCACAGATACGCAGTATTTT. Full variable domain (remainder filled in from reference TRBV5-1 and TRBJ2-3): KAGVTQTPRYLIKTRGQQVTLSCSPISGHRSVSWYQQTPGQGLQFLFEYFSETQRNKGNFPGRFSGRQFSNSRSEMNVSTLELGDSALYLCASSLGQGGGAGTDTQYFGPGTRLTVL.

The chain couples TRBV2 to TRBJ2-3; the D gene is possibly TRBD1 (5 bases). The ends were cut back, 9 bases at V and 0 bases at J, with 16 bases in the middle. Germline-derived CDR1 and CDR2 are SNHLY and FYNNEI. This CDR3 region has 15 residues. The chain's CDR3 is CASSRGDPSTDTQYF. CDR3 coding DNA: TGTGCCAGTAGTAGGGGTGACCCTAGCACAGATACGCAGTATTTT.

This chain joins TRBV5-4 and TRBJ2-4, with a tentative D call TRBD1 (6 bases). V shed 3 bases and J shed 5 bases, with 21 bases lying between them. The CDR3 runs 17 residues. CDR1 and CDR2 (germline): SGHNT, YYREEE (reference sequence). The CDR3 nucleotides are TGTGCCAGCAGCTCCGATAATCTAACAGGGATACAAAACATTCAGTACTTC. Translating gives CASSSDNLTGIQNIQYF.

This chain joins TRBV12-3 or TRBV12-4 and TRBJ2-4; TRBD1 matches at 7 bases. The V gene end was trimmed by 5 bases and the J gene end by 9 bases; junction bases not matched to a gene: 7. The CDR3 runs to 13 residues. CDR3 in DNA: TGTGCCAGCAGTCCACGACAGGGAAGCATTCAGTACTTC. Translating it yields CASSPRQGSIQYF.

The chain employs TRBV30 and TRBJ1-2; D might be TRBD1 (5 bases). There are 14 residues in the CDR3. The V end was cut by 6 bases, the J end by 7 bases, with 21 bases between. Germline V gives CDR1 GTSNPN, CDR2 SVGIG (reference sequence). The CDR3 bases are TGTGCCTGCATGCTGGGGCCAGGATTGCGTGGCTACACCTTC. Amino acid sequence: CACMLGPGLRGYTF.

The V gene is TRBV5-6, the J gene TRBJ2-3; 11 nucleotides line up with TRBD2. Per the germline V gene, CDR1 is SGHDT and CDR2 is YYEEEE. V lost 1 base, J lost 4 bases, and 2 bases stayed unmatched. The CDR3 spans 15 residues. CDR3 in amino acids: CASSLTSGGPDTQYF. CDR3 DNA: TGTGCCAGCAGCTTGACTAGCGGGGGACCAGATACGCAGTATTTT.

The chain has TRBV29-1 and TRBJ1-2; no definite D call. The CDR3 loop spans 12 amino acids. Germline CDR1 SQVTM, CDR2 ANQGSEA. V lost 6 bases, J lost 3 bases, and 11 bases lay in between. The CDR3 loop reads CSVGEGDYGYTF. CDR3 nucleotides: TGCAGCGTGGGCGAGGGAGACTATGGCTACACCTTC. The entire variable domain, with the rest obtained from reference TRBV29-1 and TRBJ1-2, is as follows: SAVISQKPSRDICQRGTSLTIQCQVDSQVTMMFWYRQQPGQSLTLIATANQGSEATYESGFVIDKFPISRPNLTFSTLTVSNMSPEDSSIYLCSVGEGDYGYTFGSGTRLTVV.

The chain has TRBV5-4 and TRBJ2-7; 8 positions match TRBD2. Germline CDR1 and CDR2: SGHNT and YYREEE (reference sequence). V trimming: 4 bases; J trimming: 4 bases; junction bases outside the gene matches: 10. There are 15 residues in the CDR3. The DNA for the CDR3 is TGTGCCAGCAGCCCGTTGGGGACTAGTATTTACGAGCAGTACTTC. The encoded protein is CASSPLGTSIYEQYF.

The chain couples TRBV19 to TRBJ2-7; 9 nucleotides match TRBD1. V was pared by 8 bases and J by 5 bases, with 10 bases of the junction left unmatched. The CDR3 is 14 amino acids. Looked up from germline, CDR1 is LNHDA and CDR2 is SQIVND (reference sequence). This CDR3 is CASRNRDRDDEQYF. The CDR3 coding sequence is TGTGCCAGTCGAAATCGGGACAGGGACGACGAGCAGTACTTC. Combining the CDR3 with reference TRBV19 and TRBJ2-7 gives the whole variable domain DGGITQSPKYLFRKEGQNVTLSCEQNLNHDAMYWYRQDPGQGLRLIYYSQIVNDFQKGDIAEGYSVSREKKESFPLTVTSAQKNPTAFYLCASRNRDRDDEQYFGPGTRLTVT.

The chain has TRBV5-5 and TRBJ1-2; the D gene is possibly TRBD1 (6 bases). V shed 4 bases and J shed 7 bases, with 14 bases lying between them. CDR3 length equals 13 residues. In germline, CDR1 is SGHKS, CDR2 YYEKEE (reference sequence). The CDR3 spells CASSASGTTGYTF. Written as DNA, the CDR3 is TGTGCCAGCAGCGCATCCGGGACAACTGGCTACACCTTC.

The chain recombines TRBV11-2 with TRBJ1-2; D is perhaps TRBD1 (5 bases). In germline, CDR1 is SGHAT, CDR2 FQNNGV. The CDR3 consists of 13 residues. V gave up 3 bases and J gave up 5 bases, with 10 bases separating them. The CDR3 coding sequence is TGTGCCAGCAGCTTGGGGCAGGGTTATGGCTACACCTTC. Residues: CASSLGQGYGYTF.

CDR3 DNA sequence: TGCGCCAGCAAAGAACAGGGTTTTGAGGCCGGGGAGCTGTTTTTT. Its translation is CASKEQGFEAGELFF. The chain recombines TRBV5-1 with TRBJ2-2, with D perhaps matching TRBD1 (6 bases). Germline-derived CDR1 and CDR2 are SGHRS and YFSETQ. The CDR3 is 15 residues long. V lost 6 bases and J 6 bases, leaving 18 bases between the germline ends.